Listed here are 28 T cell receptor beta chains from one sample, sequenced in a study of blood T cell repertoires in COVID-19. Data came from immunoSEQ multiplex PCR; TCRdb stores just in-frame clones and leaves some out. Seen here are 250,000 to 350,000 clones, 92% observed once, and the top ten hold about a fifth. The sequenced sample was PBMCs or T cells enriched from blood (not recorded which). All receptors derive from a woman between 25 and 40 years old who had recovered from COVID-19.

This chain uses TRBV7-2 with TRBJ2-7, with 9 bases that match TRBD2. The length of the CDR3 is 15 residues. CDR1 and CDR2 from the germline V gene are SGHTA and FQGNSA. With V trimmed by 1 base and J by 6 bases, 7 bases remained unmatched. CDR3 DNA: TGTGCCAGCAGCTTAGGCCCTAGCGGGAATGTCGAGCAGTACTTC. Its protein product is CASSLGPSGNVEQYF.

J is TRBJ1-1 and V is TRBV7-2, with TRBD1 as a possible D gene (6 bases). The CDR3 is made up of 16 amino acids. The V and J ends lost 3 bases and 0 bases respectively, with 14 bases between them. Germline loops: CDR1 SGHTA, CDR2 FQGNSA. Written as DNA, the CDR3 is TGTGCCAGCAGCTTCGGGGGGGGCGGGTTGAACACTGAAGCTTTCTTT. It translates to CASSFGGGGLNTEAFF. The whole variable domain, remainder taken from reference TRBV7-2 and TRBJ1-1, is GAGVSQSPSNKVTEKGKDVELRCDPISGHTALYWYRQSLGQGLEFLIYFQGNSAPDKSGLPSDRFSAERTGGSVSTLTIQRTQQEDSAVYLCASSFGGGGLNTEAFFGQGTRLTVV.

The chain links TRBV10-3 to TRBJ2-7; 9 bases are shared with TRBD1. The CDR3 covers 15 residues. Germline CDR1 is ENHRY and CDR2 is SYGVKD. Losses at the gene ends were 10 bases for V and 0 bases for J; bases not matched to a gene: 10. The CDR3 bases are TGTGCCAGCTACACCGGGACAGGGATCTCCTACGAGCAGTACTTC. Translated, it gives CASYTGTGISYEQYF.

J is TRBJ2-2 and V is TRBV5-1; D gene uncertain. Looked up from germline, CDR1 is SGHRS and CDR2 is YFSETQ. This CDR3 is 16 amino acids long. Trimming removed 1 base at V and 1 base at J, with 11 bases between. The CDR3 DNA follows: TGCGCCAGCAGCTTGACAGTCGACCTGAACACCGGGGAGCTGTTTTTT. Protein product: CASSLTVDLNTGELFF.

The chain is built from TRBV5-4 and TRBJ2-7; TRBD1 agrees at 8 bases. J was trimmed by 2 bases and V by 4 bases; bases with no gene match: 5. Germline-derived CDR1 and CDR2 are SGHNT and YYREEE (reference sequence). CDR3 length: 14 amino acids. For the CDR3, the DNA is TGTGCCAGCAGCCCAGACAGGGGACCCTACGAGCAGTACTTC. It encodes CASSPDRGPYEQYF.

The chain has TRBV6-5 and TRBJ1-2; tentatively, D is TRBD1 (6 bases). V was shortened by 2 bases and J by 6 bases, with 10 bases between the two germline ends. CDR1 is MNHEY, CDR2 SVGAGI, per germline. The CDR3 sequence is 13 residues long. The CDR3 DNA reads TGTGCCAGCAGTTACAGGACAGCCAATGGCTACACCTTC. It codes for CASSYRTANGYTF.

The J gene is TRBJ2-2, the V gene TRBV9, with 10 bases identical to TRBD2. The CDR3 is 16 amino acids. CDR1 is SGDLS, CDR2 YYNGEE, per germline. J gave up 3 bases and V 4 bases, and 6 bases lay outside the gene matches. Here the CDR3 reads CASSPRTSGHTGELFF. CDR3 DNA: TGTGCCAGCAGCCCCAGGACTAGCGGACACACCGGGGAGCTGTTTTTT.

The chain employs TRBV28 and TRBJ2-5, with D maybe TRBD2 (5 bases). CDR3 size: 15 residues. From germline, CDR1 is MDHEN and CDR2 SYDVKM. V was shortened by 5 bases and J by 0 bases, with 13 bases between the two germline ends. CDR3 residues: CASSRAVFDQETQYF. The CDR3, as DNA: TGTGCCAGCAGTCGAGCGGTTTTCGACCAAGAGACCCAGTACTTC.

This sequence joins TRBV19 and TRBJ1-5; tentatively, D is TRBD1 (6 bases). Per germline, CDR1 LNHDA and CDR2 SQIVND (reference sequence). The CDR3 spans 15 residues. Trimming removed 5 bases at V and 1 base at J, with 12 bases between. The CDR3 sequence: CASSSQGYSNQPQHF. CDR3 bases: TGTGCCAGTAGTTCCCAGGGGTACAGCAATCAGCCCCAGCATTTT.

The chain is built from TRBV28 and TRBJ1-2; D may be TRBD1 (5 bases). The CDR3 loop spans 14 amino acids. Per the germline V gene, CDR1 is MDHEN and CDR2 is SYDVKM. With 6 bases removed from V and 8 bases from J, the gap between germline ends came to 19 bases. The CDR3 bases are TGTGCCAGCAGAGCTCAGGGATTCGTTGGAGGCTACACCTTC. Its translation is CASRAQGFVGGYTF.

This rearrangement joins TRBV4-1 to TRBJ1-5; the D gene is possibly TRBD1 (6 bases). Germline CDR1 reads MGHRA; CDR2 reads YSYEKL. V lost 4 bases and J lost 0, with 10 bases in between. The CDR3 sequence is 15 residues long. The CDR3 DNA reads TGCGCCAGCAGCCGAACAGGGAATAGCAATCAGCCCCAGCATTTT. Amino acid sequence: CASSRTGNSNQPQHF.

The chain uses TRBV19 and TRBJ1-2, with D perhaps TRBD1 (5 bases). CDR3 length equals 14 residues. Germline CDR1 reads LNHDA; CDR2 reads SQIVND (reference sequence). V lost 5 bases, J lost 4 bases, and 14 bases lay in between. CDR3 DNA sequence: TGTGCCAGTAGTCCCGCACAGGCGTTCTATGGCTACACCTTC. Protein: CASSPAQAFYGYTF. Full variable domain (outside the CDR3, taken from reference TRBV19 and TRBJ1-2): DGGITQSPKYLFRKEGQNVTLSCEQNLNHDAMYWYRQDPGQGLRLIYYSQIVNDFQKGDIAEGYSVSREKKESFPLTVTSAQKNPTAFYLCASSPAQAFYGYTFGSGTRLTVV.

The V gene is TRBV19, the J gene TRBJ2-7; 8 bases fit TRBD1. Trimming took 6 bases from V and 1 from J; bases not matched to a gene: 5. The CDR3 spans 14 residues. Germline CDR1 and CDR2: LNHDA and SQIVND (reference sequence). The CDR3 coding sequence is TGTGCCAGTAGCCGACAGGGGACTTCCTACGAGCAGTACTTC. Its protein product is CASSRQGTSYEQYF.

This CDR3 reads CASSYSERTNSPLHF. CDR3 nucleotide sequence: TGTGCCAGCAGTTACTCGGAGAGGACAAATTCACCCCTCCACTTT. The J gene is TRBJ1-6, the V gene TRBV6-5; D perhaps matches TRBD1 (5 bases). The length of the CDR3 is 15 residues. Germline CDR1 MNHEY, CDR2 SVGAGI. V was cut by 0 bases and J by 7 bases, with 10 bases left in between.

The rearrangement joins TRBV19 to TRBJ1-2; 7 nucleotides line up with TRBD1. Per germline, CDR1 LNHDA and CDR2 SQIVND (reference sequence). The CDR3 has 14 residues. The V gene end was trimmed by 4 bases and the J gene end by 7 bases; junction bases not matched to a gene: 9. In DNA, the CDR3 is TGTGCCAGTAGTAACCCAGGGGGTTGGCGTGGCTACACCTTC. As protein: CASSNPGGWRGYTF.

This chain links TRBV6-6 with TRBJ2-7; no firm D call. The V gene's germline CDR1 is MNHNY and CDR2 SVGAGI (reference sequence). This CDR3 is 11 amino acids long. Trimming removed 8 bases from V and 6 bases from J, with 11 bases in between. The DNA of the CDR3 is TGTGCCAGCGGGCGTGGCCGCGAGCAGTACTTC. Its protein product is CASGRGREQYF.

V and J are TRBV7-6 and TRBJ1-1; D is possibly TRBD1 (5 bases). The CDR3 has 15 residues. Germline-derived CDR1 and CDR2 are SGHVS and FNYEAQ. V shed 3 bases and J shed 1 base, with 12 bases lying between them. CDR3 sequence (DNA): TGTGCCAGCAGCTTTGGGGGGGTCCAGAACACTGAAGCTTTCTTT. Translating gives CASSFGGVQNTEAFF.

V and J are TRBV3-1 (or the pseudogene TRBV3-2) and TRBJ2-2; D unresolved. CDR1 and CDR2 (germline): LGHDT, YNNKEL (reference sequence). Trimming left V 1 base short and J 4 bases short, with 7 bases between. This CDR3 comprises 14 residues. CDR3 in amino acids: CASSQGLFTGELFF. CDR3 in DNA: TGTGCCAGCAGCCAAGGGCTCTTCACCGGGGAGCTGTTTTTT.

J is TRBJ1-1 and V is TRBV5-1, with 10 bases that match TRBD1. Germline V gene lookup returns CDR1 SGHRS and CDR2 YFSETQ. After removal of 0 bases from V and 4 bases from J, the junction contained 6 bases not matched to a gene. The CDR3 has 16 residues. CDR3 sequence (DNA): TGCGCCAGCAGCTTGGCCCAAAGGACAGGGGGCACTGAAGCTTTCTTT. Translation: CASSLAQRTGGTEAFF.

The rearrangement uses TRBV29-1 and TRBJ2-1; weak D call: TRBD1 (6 bases). The V end lost 7 bases, the J end lost 6 bases, and 13 bases lay between the germline ends. The CDR3 has 12 residues. The germline V gene encodes CDR1 SQVTM and CDR2 ANQGSEA. The CDR3 DNA follows: TGCAGCGCGCCAACAGGGCCCAATGAGCAGTTCTTC. This codes for CSAPTGPNEQFF.

The rearrangement links TRBV27 to TRBJ1-5; perhaps TRBD1 as D (5 bases). Germline CDR1 is MNHEY and CDR2 is SMNVEV (reference sequence). This CDR3 is 15 amino acids long. V was shortened by 3 bases and J by 2 bases, with 11 bases between the two germline ends. The CDR3 spells CASSFETDGNQPQHF. In DNA, the CDR3 is TGTGCCAGCAGTTTCGAGACAGACGGCAATCAGCCCCAGCATTTT.

The chain links TRBV5-6 to TRBJ1-3; 8 bases match TRBD1. Germline CDR1 is SGHDT and CDR2 is YYEEEE. The CDR3 loop spans 15 amino acids. V was clipped by 5 bases and J by 4 bases; unmatched bases: 8. The CDR3 coding sequence is TGTGCCAGCAGTTGGCAGGGGGCTTCAGGAAACACCATATATTTT. As protein: CASSWQGASGNTIYF.

The J gene is TRBJ2-3, the V gene TRBV29-1, with a weak D call TRBD1 (6 bases). V was pared by 4 bases and J by 8 bases, with 16 bases between. The germline V gene has CDR1 SQVTM and CDR2 ANQGSEA. The CDR3 is made up of 13 amino acids. Here the CDR3 reads CSVGAGERGTQYF. The CDR3 DNA reads as TGCAGCGTTGGGGCAGGGGAGAGGGGTACGCAGTATTTT.

The V call is TRBV7-9, the J call TRBJ2-5, with D perhaps matching TRBD1 (6 bases). Germline CDR1 reads SEHNR; CDR2 reads FQNEAQ (reference sequence). The CDR3 is 13 amino acids. V was cut by 3 bases and J by 3 bases, with 8 bases left in between. CDR3 sequence (DNA): TGTGCCAGCAGCTTCGGACAGAAAGAGACCCAGTACTTC. This sequence encodes CASSFGQKETQYF.

V is TRBV6-1 and J is TRBJ2-7; no reliable D call. Germline CDR1 and CDR2: MNHNS and SASEGT. CDR3 length equals 16 residues. The V end lost 0 bases, the J end lost 2 bases, and 14 bases lay between the germline ends. CDR3 nucleotides: TGTGCCAGCAGTGAAGCGGCCCAAATTTTAACCTACGAGCAGTACTTC. Translated, it gives CASSEAAQILTYEQYF.

The J gene is TRBJ1-4, the V gene TRBV5-1, with TRBD1 matching over 7 bases. The V gene's germline CDR1 is SGHRS and CDR2 YFSETQ. The CDR3 sequence is 15 residues long. V shed 2 bases, J shed 6 bases, and the junction held 7 bases outside the gene matches. CDR3 in DNA: TGCGCCAGCAGCTTCCTCGGGACAGCTCATGAAAAACTGTTTTTT. This sequence encodes CASSFLGTAHEKLFF. Combining the CDR3 with reference TRBV5-1 and TRBJ1-4 gives the whole variable domain KAGVTQTPRYLIKTRGQQVTLSCSPISGHRSVSWYQQTPGQGLQFLFEYFSETQRNKGNFPGRFSGRQFSNSRSEMNVSTLELGDSALYLCASSFLGTAHEKLFFGSGTQLSVL.

The V gene is TRBV5-8, the J gene TRBJ1-4; 8 nucleotides align to TRBD1. V lost 1 base to trimming and J lost 5 bases; unmatched junction nucleotides: 4. There are 15 residues in the CDR3. The germline V gene encodes CDR1 SGHTS and CDR2 YDEGEE. The DNA of the CDR3 is TGTGCCAGCAGCTTGCCCGGACAGGGAAATGAAAAACTGTTTTTT. Translating it yields CASSLPGQGNEKLFF.

V usage is TRBV19 and J usage is TRBJ2-7; 8 nucleotides match TRBD1. The CDR3 has 14 amino acids. Losses at the gene ends were 6 bases for V and 2 bases for J; bases not matched to a gene: 6. Per the germline V gene, CDR1 is LNHDA and CDR2 is SQIVND (reference sequence). The CDR3 reads CASSRGQGAYEQYF. The CDR3 region has the DNA TGTGCCAGTAGCCGCGGACAGGGAGCCTACGAGCAGTACTTC.